Listed below are T cell receptor beta chains from one sample, sequenced in a study of blood T cell repertoires in COVID-19. Measured with immunoSEQ multiplex PCR; TCRdb has only the in-frame clones, and not every one. The data show some 300,000 clones, about 87% seen once. The sequenced material came from peripheral blood. The origin of the receptors is a young woman who had recovered from COVID-19. Each CDR3 is given with its conserved first and last residue. D genes are given only for firm matches. Clone size is shown for a subset of rows, as once, few, many or a class of expanded clone.

d_call: .
clone_size: once
v_call: TRBV5-4
cdr3_length: 16
j_call: TRBJ1-1
cdr3_aa: CASSVGTGFRDTEAFF
cdr3_nt: TGTGCCAGCAGCGTTGGCACAGGATTTCGAGACACTGAAGCTTTCTTT

d_call: TRBD1
clone_size: .
v_call: TRBV2
cdr3_length: 14
j_call: TRBJ1-2
cdr3_aa: CATIRDRTNYGYTF
cdr3_nt: TGTGCCACGATACGGGACAGAACTAACTATGGCTACACCTTC

d_call: .
clone_size: .
v_call: TRBV7-8
cdr3_length: 15
j_call: TRBJ2-1
cdr3_aa: CASSLMLAGDNEQFF
cdr3_nt: TGTGCCAGCAGCTTAATGCTGGCAGGGGACAATGAGCAGTTCTTC

d_call: TRBD1
clone_size: .
v_call: TRBV7-9
cdr3_length: 14
j_call: TRBJ1-1
cdr3_aa: CASRVTGSNTEAFF
cdr3_nt: TGTGCCAGCAGGGTGACAGGGAGTAACACTGAAGCTTTCTTT

d_call: TRBD1
clone_size: .
v_call: TRBV5-1
cdr3_length: 15
j_call: TRBJ1-5
cdr3_aa: CASSTTGDSNQPQHF
cdr3_nt: TGCGCCAGCAGTACCACAGGGGATAGCAATCAGCCCCAGCATTTT

d_call: TRBD1
clone_size: .
v_call: TRBV5-4
cdr3_length: 15
j_call: TRBJ1-1
cdr3_aa: CASSFRDRGQSEAFF
cdr3_nt: TGTGCCAGCAGCTTTAGGGACAGGGGGCAATCTGAAGCTTTCTTT

d_call: .
clone_size: .
v_call: TRBV20-1
cdr3_length: 13
j_call: TRBJ2-5
cdr3_aa: CSASRGWDKAQYF
cdr3_nt: TGCAGTGCTAGTAGGGGCTGGGACAAGGCCCAGTACTTC

d_call: .
clone_size: .
v_call: TRBV15
cdr3_length: 14
j_call: TRBJ1-3
cdr3_aa: CATSAGLSGNTIYF
cdr3_nt: TGTGCCACCAGCGCCGGACTCTCTGGAAACACCATATATTTT

d_call: .
clone_size: few
v_call: TRBV11-2
cdr3_length: 13
j_call: TRBJ1-2
cdr3_aa: CASSLRGGYGYTF
cdr3_nt: TGTGCCAGCAGCCTCAGGGGCGGCTATGGCTACACCTTC

d_call: .
clone_size: once
v_call: TRBV3-1/TRBV3-2
cdr3_length: 15
j_call: TRBJ2-3
cdr3_aa: CASSLQWSSTDTQYF
cdr3_nt: TGTGCCAGCAGCCTACAATGGTCTAGCACAGATACGCAGTATTTT

d_call: .
clone_size: .
v_call: TRBV6-5
cdr3_length: 14
j_call: TRBJ1-4
cdr3_aa: CASKWERDNEKLFF
cdr3_nt: TGTGCCAGCAAGTGGGAGCGGGATAATGAAAAACTGTTTTTT

d_call: .
clone_size: .
v_call: TRBV7-3
cdr3_length: 14
j_call: TRBJ1-1
cdr3_aa: CASSYQGGDTEAFF
cdr3_nt: TGTGCCAGCAGCTATCAGGGTGGCGACACTGAAGCTTTCTTT

d_call: .
clone_size: .
v_call: TRBV2
cdr3_length: 16
j_call: TRBJ2-1
cdr3_aa: CASKWEGRGLTNEQFF
cdr3_nt: TGTGCCAGCAAGTGGGAGGGCAGGGGGCTGACGAATGAGCAGTTCTTC